This T cell receptor (beta chain) came from a study of cytomegalovirus exposure and HLA in healthy donors. Across the study: In terms of ancestry, the Caucasian-associated cluster contained about four fifths of the roughly 400 genotyped donors.

PCR amplification relied on 60 Vbeta primers (plus 13 Jbeta primers). Assay: immunoSEQ multiplex PCR; the TCRdb copy retains only in-frame clones and omits some. The sample includes under 200,000 clones, around 80% seen only once; the top ten take roughly 2%. The CDR3 extends over 15 amino acids. CDR1 and CDR2 (germline): SEHNR, FQNEAQ (reference sequence). Study findings and constraints: A classifier reportedly called cytomegalovirus status with high sensitivity and specificity.

A remark on this clone: Its antigen remains unidentified. At one end, the junction sequence differs from germline, possibly due to a read error.

This chain uses TRBV7-9 with TRBJ2-4; 7 bases match TRBD2. The receptor's source is a man aged 40-55 years in good health and CMV-seronegative. Specimen: PBMCs. This CDR3 is CASSRLAVAENSQYF. The CDR3 nucleotides are TGTGCCAGCAGCCGACTAGCAGTCGCCGAAAACAGTCAGTACTTC. The variable domain in full, with the rest retrieved from reference TRBV7-9 and TRBJ2-4, is DTGVSQNPRHKITKRGQNVTFRCDPISEHNRLYWYRQTLGQGPEFLTYFQNEAQLEKSRLLSDRFSAERPKGSFSTLEIQRTEQGDSAMYLCASSRLAVAENSQYFGAGTRLSVL.